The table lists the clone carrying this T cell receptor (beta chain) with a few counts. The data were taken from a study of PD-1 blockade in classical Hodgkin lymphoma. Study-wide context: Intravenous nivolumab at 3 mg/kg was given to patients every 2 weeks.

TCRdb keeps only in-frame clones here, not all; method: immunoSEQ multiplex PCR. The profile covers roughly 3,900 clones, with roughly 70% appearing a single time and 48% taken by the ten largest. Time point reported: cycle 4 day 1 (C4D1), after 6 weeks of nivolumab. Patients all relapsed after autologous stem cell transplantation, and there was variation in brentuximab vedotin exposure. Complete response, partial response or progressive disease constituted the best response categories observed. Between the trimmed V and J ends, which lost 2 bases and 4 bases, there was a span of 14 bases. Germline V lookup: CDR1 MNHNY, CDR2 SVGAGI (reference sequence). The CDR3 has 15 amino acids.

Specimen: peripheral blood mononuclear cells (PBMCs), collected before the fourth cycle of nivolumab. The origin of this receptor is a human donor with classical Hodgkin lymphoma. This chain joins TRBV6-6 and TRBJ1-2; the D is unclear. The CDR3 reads CASSYKDPASYGYTF. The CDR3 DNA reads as TGTGCCAGCAGTTACAAAGACCCCGCCTCCTATGGCTACACCTTC.